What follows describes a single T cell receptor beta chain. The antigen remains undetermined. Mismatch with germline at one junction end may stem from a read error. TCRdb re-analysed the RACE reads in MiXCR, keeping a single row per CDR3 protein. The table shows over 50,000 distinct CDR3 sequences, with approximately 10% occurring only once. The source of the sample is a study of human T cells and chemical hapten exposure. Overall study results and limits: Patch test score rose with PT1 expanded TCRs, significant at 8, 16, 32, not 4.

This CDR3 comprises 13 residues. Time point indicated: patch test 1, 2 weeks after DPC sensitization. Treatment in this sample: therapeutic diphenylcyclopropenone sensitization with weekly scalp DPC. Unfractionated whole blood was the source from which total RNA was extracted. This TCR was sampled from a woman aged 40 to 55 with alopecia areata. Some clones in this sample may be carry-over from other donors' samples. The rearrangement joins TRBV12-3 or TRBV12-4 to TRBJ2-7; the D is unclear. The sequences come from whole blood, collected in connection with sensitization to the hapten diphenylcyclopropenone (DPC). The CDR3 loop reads CTSSPLSSYEQYF. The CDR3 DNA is TGTACCAGCAGCCCCCTGTCCTCCTACGAGCAGTACTTC.